These 3 T cell receptor beta chains were sequenced from one sample in a study of blood T cell repertoires in COVID-19. Here immunoSEQ multiplex PCR was the method, and the copy in TCRdb shows in-frame clones only, minus some. This table has roughly 150,000 clones, about 88% appearing once. Sequenced: peripheral blood. Receptors were obtained from a man in his fifties who had recovered from COVID-19.

V usage is TRBV10-2 and J usage is TRBJ2-7; 7 bases are shared with TRBD1. There are 12 residues in the CDR3. With 4 bases clipped from V and 5 bases from J, the junction kept 2 bases outside the gene matches. Germline assignment: CDR1 WSHSY and CDR2 SAAADI. CDR3 bases: TGCGCCAGCAGTGGGACAGGTAACGAGCAGTACTTC. It codes for CASSGTGNEQYF.

The rearrangement links TRBV6-5 to TRBJ1-2, with D perhaps TRBD1 (5 bases). This CDR3 has 13 amino acids. V was cut by 9 bases and J by 3 bases, with 14 bases left in between. Germline V gene data show CDR1 as MNHEY and CDR2 as SVGAGI. The CDR3 region has the DNA TGTGCCAGTTCGGAGGAGGGACACTATGGCTACACCTTC. Translation gives CASSEEGHYGYTF.

The chain carries TRBV30 and TRBJ1-6; possibly TRBD1 for D (6 bases). The CDR3 is made up of 12 amino acids. V was pared by 3 bases and J by 7 bases, with 7 bases between. Per the germline V gene, CDR1 is GTSNPN and CDR2 is SVGIG (reference sequence). The CDR3 DNA is TGTGCCTGGAGGGACAGCAATTCACCCCTCCACTTT. The encoded protein is CAWRDSNSPLHF.